What follows are 28 T cell receptor beta chains derived from one specimen sequenced in a study of blood T cell repertoires in COVID-19. Method: immunoSEQ multiplex PCR; TCRdb's copy keeps in-frame clones and lacks some. The sample includes 280,000 or so clones, 85% of them seen just once. Material: peripheral blood. The receptors were gathered from a human donor in a cohort sampled during active COVID-19.

This sequence joins TRBV4-1 and TRBJ2-7; 10 bases are a match to TRBD2. V was pared by 1 base and J by 4 bases, with 4 bases of the junction left unmatched. The CDR3 is 15 residues long. Germline V gene data show CDR1 as MGHRA and CDR2 as YSYEKL. The CDR3 region is CASSQGNSGRYEQYF. The CDR3 region has the DNA TGCGCCAGCAGCCAAGGAAATAGCGGGAGGTACGAGCAGTACTTC.

The rearrangement uses TRBV19 and TRBJ1-1, with D uncertain. V dropped 5 bases and J dropped 0 bases, with 10 bases sitting between them. The germline V gene has CDR1 LNHDA and CDR2 SQIVND (reference sequence). CDR3 length: 14 amino acids. The CDR3 region has the DNA TGTGCCAGTAGTTCCGATGCGGTGAACACTGAAGCTTTCTTT. Its translation is CASSSDAVNTEAFF.

CDR3 in amino acids: CASSQEGTRGAPLHF. DNA for the CDR3: TGTGCCAGCAGCCAAGAAGGGACCAGGGGGGCACCCCTCCACTTT. The chain links TRBV3-1 (or the pseudogene TRBV3-2) to TRBJ1-6, with 7 bases matching TRBD1. Looked up from germline, CDR1 is LGHDT and CDR2 is YNNKEL (reference sequence). V shed 0 bases and J 11 bases; nucleotides not matched to a gene: 7. CDR3 length equals 15 residues.

The CDR3 loop reads CATSDLGGDEQYF. As DNA, the CDR3 is TGTGCCACCAGTGATTTGGGAGGGGATGAGCAGTACTTC. The chain combines TRBV24-1 with TRBJ2-7; weak D call: TRBD2 (6 bases). This CDR3 region has 13 residues. V dropped 0 bases and J dropped 7 bases, with 9 bases sitting between them. In germline, CDR1 is KGHDR, CDR2 SFDVKD.

The chain recombines TRBV7-9 with TRBJ1-2; D gene uncertain. Germline CDR1 SEHNR, CDR2 FQNEAQ (reference sequence). The CDR3 spans 13 residues. The germline V and J ends were trimmed by 1 base and 5 bases, with 8 bases remaining between them. CDR3 in amino acids: CASSLEQLYGYTF. The DNA for the CDR3 is TGTGCCAGCAGCTTAGAACAGCTTTATGGCTACACCTTC. Using reference TRBV7-9 and TRBJ1-2 for the parts outside the CDR3, the full variable domain is DTGVSQNPRHKITKRGQNVTFRCDPISEHNRLYWYRQTLGQGPEFLTYFQNEAQLEKSRLLSDRFSAERPKGSFSTLEIQRTEQGDSAMYLCASSLEQLYGYTFGSGTRLTVV.

The rearrangement uses TRBV7-8 and TRBJ2-5; 10 bases are shared with TRBD2. With 4 bases clipped from V and 5 bases from J, the junction kept 7 bases outside the gene matches. CDR1 is SGHVS, CDR2 FQNEAQ, per germline. The CDR3 has 15 amino acids. Written as DNA, the CDR3 is TGTGCCAGCAGCTCCGCTAGCGGGAGCGGGGAGACCCAGTACTTC. This encodes CASSSASGSGETQYF.

The chain has TRBV2 and TRBJ2-1; 10 nucleotides match TRBD1. This CDR3 has 15 residues. CDR1 SNHLY and CDR2 FYNNEI come from the germline V gene. V trimming: 3 bases; J trimming: 8 bases; junction bases outside the gene matches: 7. The CDR3 loop is CASSDPGQGFYEQFF. CDR3 DNA: TGTGCCAGCAGTGACCCGGGACAGGGGTTCTATGAGCAGTTCTTC.

The chain joins TRBV28 to TRBJ1-1; TRBD1 matches 7 bases. The CDR3 runs 17 residues. After removal of 4 bases from V and 6 bases from J, the junction contained 17 bases not matched to a gene. Germline CDR1 MDHEN, CDR2 SYDVKM. The CDR3 sequence: CASSSPPRTGFGAEAFF. The CDR3 DNA reads TGTGCCAGCAGTTCTCCCCCCCGGACAGGTTTTGGTGCTGAAGCTTTCTTT.

The V and J genes are TRBV15 and TRBJ1-4, with D possibly being TRBD1 (5 bases). Trimming took off 0 bases at V and 0 bases at J, with 8 bases between the two ends. Germline lookup yields CDR1 LNHNV and CDR2 YYDKDF (reference sequence). The CDR3 runs to 16 residues. CDR3 sequence (DNA): TGTGCCACCAGCAGAGATCGGGGGTCAACTAATGAAAAACTGTTTTTT. It encodes CATSRDRGSTNEKLFF.

The rearrangement links TRBV12-3 or TRBV12-4 to TRBJ2-7; possibly TRBD2 for D (5 bases). V was cut by 3 bases and J by 6 bases, with 9 bases left in between. The CDR3 extends over 12 amino acids. The CDR3 is CASSFGESEQYF. The CDR3 nucleotides are TGTGCCAGCAGTTTCGGGGAGAGCGAGCAGTACTTC.

This clone was recorded a few times. This chain links TRBV28 with TRBJ2-7, with 7 bases aligning to TRBD1. J was trimmed by 3 bases and V by 6 bases; bases with no gene match: 2. Germline V gene sequence: CDR1 MDHEN, CDR2 SYDVKM. CDR3 length: 12 amino acids. CDR3 sequence reads: CASRTGRYEQYF. CDR3 coding DNA: TGTGCCAGCAGGACAGGGCGCTACGAGCAGTACTTC.

The chain recombines TRBV4-3 with TRBJ2-1, with TRBD2 matching 13 bases. The CDR3 is 17 amino acids. The germline V gene has CDR1 LGHNA and CDR2 YSLEER. V shed 4 bases and J 14 bases; nucleotides not matched to a gene: 17. CDR3 nucleotides: TGCGCCAGCAGCCTCCAAGTTTCCCCCACTAGCGGGAGGGCCGAGTTCTTC. Amino acid sequence: CASSLQVSPTSGRAEFF.

The chain couples TRBV4-1 to TRBJ2-5; D gene unclear. The CDR3 has 13 amino acids. Trimming took 0 bases from V and 9 from J, leaving 11 bases between them. Germline-derived CDR1 and CDR2 are MGHRA and YSYEKL. The CDR3 DNA reads as TGCGCCAGCAGCCAAGACATTCGGTCCCCCCAGTACTTC. Amino acids: CASSQDIRSPQYF.

A few counts support this clone. The genes are TRBV7-9 and TRBJ2-1; a weak D match, TRBD2 (5 bases). CDR3 size: 18 residues. Trimming pared 4 bases from V and 4 bases from J, leaving 23 bases between. Germline values: CDR1 SEHNR, CDR2 FQNEAQ (reference sequence). The CDR3: CASSSPAGLNRGYNEQFF. The CDR3 DNA is TGTGCCAGCAGCTCTCCAGCCGGGCTAAACCGGGGATACAATGAGCAGTTCTTC. The full variable domain, its missing parts supplied by reference TRBV7-9 and TRBJ2-1, is DTGVSQNPRHKITKRGQNVTFRCDPISEHNRLYWYRQTLGQGPEFLTYFQNEAQLEKSRLLSDRFSAERPKGSFSTLEIQRTEQGDSAMYLCASSSPAGLNRGYNEQFFGPGTRLTVL.

V usage is TRBV18 and J usage is TRBJ2-1, with 13 bases identical to TRBD2. The CDR3 extends over 17 amino acids. Germline V gives CDR1 KGHSH, CDR2 LQKENI. Trimming at V came to 4 bases and at J to 7 bases, leaving 10 bases not matched to a gene. In DNA, the CDR3 is TGTGCCAGCTCACTTTGGACTAGCGGGAGAGGTCGGAATGAGCAGTTCTTC. Residues: CASSLWTSGRGRNEQFF.

The rearrangement joins TRBV6-2 or TRBV6-3 to TRBJ2-2; D is undetermined. The germline gives CDR1 MNHEY, CDR2 SVGEGT. The V and J ends lost 4 bases and 0 bases respectively, with 6 bases between them. CDR3 length equals 14 residues. The CDR3 reads CASSFPANTGELFF. CDR3 in DNA: TGTGCCAGCAGTTTCCCCGCGAACACCGGGGAGCTGTTTTTT.

The rearrangement joins TRBV28 to TRBJ1-6; D may be TRBD1 (6 bases). CDR1 and CDR2 (germline): MDHEN, SYDVKM. The CDR3 runs 16 residues. Trimming left V 6 bases short and J 8 bases short, with 20 bases between. The CDR3 DNA follows: TGTGCCAGCAGCTATACAGGGTCGGGTTTGGATTCACCCCTCCACTTT. It translates to CASSYTGSGLDSPLHF.

This clone was recorded a few times. This chain joins TRBV7-2 and TRBJ2-1; TRBD2 might be the D (6 bases). Germline V gene data show CDR1 as SGHTA and CDR2 as FQGNSA. Trimming pared 5 bases from V and 5 bases from J, leaving 19 bases between. The CDR3 length is 16 residues. CDR3 residues: CASSPQSGRGDNEQFF. For the CDR3, the DNA is TGTGCCAGCAGCCCGCAATCCGGGAGAGGGGACAATGAGCAGTTCTTC.

CDR3: CASSQPTGRATPLHF. The DNA of the CDR3 is TGTGCCAGCAGCCAGCCGACAGGACGGGCGACACCCCTCCACTTT. V usage is TRBV3-1 (or the pseudogene TRBV3-2) and J usage is TRBJ1-6; maybe TRBD1 (6 bases). Trimming left V 3 bases short and J 11 bases short, with 17 bases between. The CDR3 spans 15 residues. The germline gives CDR1 LGHDT, CDR2 YNNKEL (reference sequence).

This chain links TRBV9 with TRBJ1-5; D unresolved. The CDR3 is 13 residues long. CDR1 and CDR2 (germline): SGDLS, YYNGEE. Trimming shortened V by 2 bases and J by 1 base, and 4 bases separated the two germline ends. The CDR3 reads CASSVSSNQPQHF. Written as DNA, the CDR3 is TGTGCCAGCAGCGTTTCGAGCAATCAGCCCCAGCATTTT.

The rearrangement links TRBV20-1 to TRBJ2-7; 11 bases match TRBD1. J lost 4 bases, V lost 3 bases, and 8 bases had no gene match. The germline V gene encodes CDR1 DFQATT and CDR2 SNEGSKA (reference sequence). The CDR3 extends over 15 amino acids. CDR3 protein: CSASLGTGGPYEQYF. The CDR3 region has the DNA TGCAGTGCTAGTTTGGGGACAGGGGGACCTTACGAGCAGTACTTC.

The rearrangement uses TRBV4-3 and TRBJ2-7, with a tentative D call TRBD2 (5 bases). V lost 3 bases and J 1 base, leaving 13 bases between the germline ends. Germline assignment: CDR1 LGHNA and CDR2 YSLEER. The CDR3 sequence is 15 residues long. CDR3 region: CASSQLASLSYEQYF. The CDR3, as DNA: TGCGCCAGCAGCCAGCTAGCCTCCCTATCCTACGAGCAGTACTTC.

This chain connects TRBV15 to TRBJ1-5; D possibly corresponds to TRBD1 (5 bases). Germline-derived CDR1 and CDR2 are LNHNV and YYDKDF (reference sequence). The CDR3 is 13 amino acids. The V and J ends lost 8 bases and 7 bases respectively, with 15 bases between them. CDR3 in amino acids: CATGPTPGQPQHF. The CDR3 DNA sequence: TGTGCCACCGGACCCACTCCAGGGCAGCCCCAGCATTTT. The full variable domain, its missing parts supplied by reference TRBV15 and TRBJ1-5, is DAMVIQNPRYQVTQFGKPVTLSCSQTLNHNVMYWYQQKSSQAPKLLFHYYDKDFNNEADTPDNFQSRRPNTSFCFLDIRSPGLGDTAMYLCATGPTPGQPQHFGDGTRLSIL.

V usage is TRBV5-1 and J usage is TRBJ2-5; a possible D gene is TRBD1 (6 bases). The V end was cut by 4 bases, the J end by 1 base, with 14 bases between. The germline gives CDR1 SGHRS, CDR2 YFSETQ. This CDR3 has 15 residues. DNA of the CDR3: TGCGCCAGCAGCACCAGGACAGTACCCCAAGAGACCCAGTACTTC. This codes for CASSTRTVPQETQYF.

J is TRBJ1-2 and V is TRBV7-2, with a possible D match to TRBD1 (6 bases). The CDR3 loop spans 18 amino acids. The germline CDR1 and CDR2 sequences are SGHTA and FQGNSA. Between the trimmed V and J ends, which lost 0 bases and 0 bases, there was a span of 17 bases. CDR3: CASSLAGTPNKANYGYTF. CDR3 nucleotides: TGTGCCAGCAGCTTAGCCGGGACACCAAACAAAGCTAACTATGGCTACACCTTC.

The chain employs TRBV28 and TRBJ1-2; D is unclear. The CDR3 has 12 amino acids. V was cut by 5 bases and J by 5 bases, with 9 bases left in between. CDR1 and CDR2 from the germline V gene are MDHEN and SYDVKM. CDR3 sequence (DNA): TGTGCCAGCAGTCAAACAGTATATGGCTACACCTTC. Translation gives CASSQTVYGYTF.

The rearrangement joins TRBV3-1 (or the pseudogene TRBV3-2) to TRBJ2-1; no clear D. Germline V gene lookup returns CDR1 LGHDT and CDR2 YNNKEL (reference sequence). This CDR3 comprises 17 residues. Trimming pared 1 base from V and 0 bases from J, leaving 13 bases between. This CDR3 reads CASSQGAGFGSYNEQFF. Written as DNA, the CDR3 is TGTGCCAGCAGCCAAGGTGCCGGGTTCGGCTCCTACAATGAGCAGTTCTTC.

This chain joins TRBV10-3 and TRBJ2-1; TRBD2 might be the D (5 bases). The CDR3 is 11 amino acids. The germline V gene has CDR1 ENHRY and CDR2 SYGVKD. Between the trimmed V and J ends, which lost 2 bases and 13 bases, there was a span of 9 bases. CDR3 nucleotides: TGTGCCATCAGTGAGGACGCGGGCCAGTTCTTC. This translates into CAISEDAGQFF.